Following are 11 T cell receptor beta chains from one sample sequenced in a study of cytomegalovirus exposure and HLA in healthy donors. The PCR used 60 Vbeta and 13 Jbeta primers. Clones were read by immunoSEQ multiplex PCR, and TCRdb kept only the in-frame ones, dropping some. The sample yields 150,000 to 200,000 clones, 55% to 75% seen once. Sequencing input: PBMCs. These receptors came from a human donor in good health.

V and J are TRBV7-9 and TRBJ1-6, with D uncertain. Germline V gene data show CDR1 as SEHNR and CDR2 as FQNEAQ (reference sequence). The CDR3 loop spans 14 amino acids. V shed 1 base and J shed 4 bases, with 5 bases lying between them. The CDR3 spells CASSLDSYNSPLHF. The CDR3, as DNA: TGTGCCAGCAGCTTAGACAGTTATAATTCACCCCTCCACTTT.

The table lists this clone with a few counts. The V and J genes are TRBV6-1 and TRBJ2-2; TRBD2 matches 11 bases. This CDR3 spans 15 amino acids. Trimming cost V 4 bases and J 5 bases; bases outside gene matches: 3. CDR1 and CDR2 (germline): MNHNS, SASEGT. The CDR3 coding sequence is TGTGCCAGCAGTGCCGGGACTAGCGGAACCGGGGAGCTGTTTTTT. Its protein is CASSAGTSGTGELFF.

This rearrangement joins TRBV12-5 to TRBJ2-1; 11 bases are shared with TRBD2. The V and J ends lost 3 bases and 7 bases, in that order; junction bases with no gene match: 2. CDR3 length equals 14 residues. Looked up from germline, CDR1 is LGHNT and CDR2 is FRNRAP. The CDR3 sequence is CASGFSGGANEQFF. CDR3 nucleotide sequence: TGTGCTAGTGGTTTTAGCGGGGGGGCGAATGAGCAGTTCTTC.

CDR3 in DNA: TGTGCCAGCTCACCTCCCCAGGACTACGAGCAGTACTTC. Protein sequence: CASSPPQDYEQYF. The chain couples TRBV18 to TRBJ2-7, with D unclear. Trimming took off 3 bases at V and 3 bases at J, with 9 bases between the two ends. This CDR3 contains 13 residues. Germline CDR1 and CDR2: KGHSH and LQKENI.

This rearrangement joins TRBV7-9 to TRBJ2-5; D is perhaps TRBD1 (5 bases). CDR3 length: 14 residues. Germline V lookup: CDR1 SEHNR, CDR2 FQNEAQ (reference sequence). Trimming removed 5 bases from V and 5 bases from J, with 15 bases in between. CDR3 region: CASSRRQNPETQYF. CDR3 sequence (DNA): TGTGCCAGCAGCCGGAGACAGAATCCGGAGACCCAGTACTTC.

This clone was seen repeatedly, ten times or more. The gene calls are TRBV6-4 and TRBJ1-1; D call uncertain. In germline, CDR1 is MRHNA, CDR2 SNTAGT. There are 13 residues in the CDR3. Trimming shortened V by 3 bases and J by 4 bases, and 9 bases separated the two germline ends. CDR3 sequence: CASSEISGTEAFF. As DNA, the CDR3 is TGTGCCAGCAGTGAAATCTCCGGCACTGAAGCTTTCTTT.

The V call is TRBV15, the J call TRBJ1-3; D possibly corresponds to TRBD1 (5 bases). The germline CDR1 and CDR2 sequences are LNHNV and YYDKDF (reference sequence). V dropped 4 bases and J dropped 2 bases, with 15 bases sitting between them. The CDR3 has 16 amino acids. The CDR3 DNA reads as TGTGCCACCAGCACCCAGGGTCCTCTGGCTGGAAACACCATATATTTT. This encodes CATSTQGPLAGNTIYF.

DNA for the CDR3: TGTGCCAGCAGGCCGACAGGGGGTAGCGGGGAGCTGTTTTTT. Encoded protein: CASRPTGGSGELFF. The chain joins TRBV14 to TRBJ2-2, with 9 nucleotides matching TRBD1. The germline CDR1 and CDR2 sequences are SGHDN and FVKESK. Germline trimming cut 6 bases from V and 7 bases from J; bases unmatched to any gene: 6. The CDR3 covers 14 residues.

CDR3 coding DNA: TGTGCCAGCTTCCGTGGCTACACCTTC. Translated, it gives CASFRGYTF. The chain carries TRBV7-9 and TRBJ1-2, with D unclear. Deletions cut 8 bases from V and 7 bases from J, with 5 bases between. Germline V lookup: CDR1 SEHNR, CDR2 FQNEAQ (reference sequence). This CDR3 is 9 amino acids long.

The chain joins TRBV5-6 to TRBJ2-7; TRBD1 agrees at 11 bases. Trimming at V came to 3 bases and at J to 6 bases, leaving 8 bases not matched to a gene. The V gene's germline CDR1 is SGHDT and CDR2 YYEEEE. The CDR3 is 15 residues long. The CDR3 DNA reads TGTGCCAGCAGCTCCAGGACAGGGGGCTACGGCGAGCAGTACTTC. Translation: CASSSRTGGYGEQYF.

V usage is TRBV7-6 and J usage is TRBJ1-6; D uncertain. Germline CDR1 SGHVS, CDR2 FNYEAQ. Trimming took 5 bases from V and 13 from J, leaving 21 bases between them. The CDR3 has 15 residues. CDR3 DNA sequence: TGTGCCAGCAGCCTGACGTCGTCGGGTGGGTGGCCCCTCCACTTT. Amino acid sequence: CASSLTSSGGWPLHF.